Each of the 12 T cell receptor beta chains below was sequenced from the same sample in a study of metastatic and nonmetastatic thyroid tumors. TCRdb re-analyzed the PCR reads using MiXCR. The table lists roughly 63,000 clones, around 15% of them singletons, with about 8.4% in the top ten. Thyroid surgery took place with no prior treatment in any patient. Sample: blood. The receptors were sampled from a male donor with papillary thyroid cancer or a benign thyroid nodule (not recorded which). Some clones in this sample may be carry-over from other donors' samples.

This clone has at least ten counts. This sequence joins TRBV3-1 and TRBJ2-3; 9 nucleotides match TRBD1. The CDR3 contains 15 residues. J gave up 6 bases and V 0 bases, and 4 bases lay outside the gene matches. Germline CDR1 and CDR2: LGHDT and YNNKEL (reference sequence). The CDR3 spells CASSQDGQGMDTQYF. CDR3 nucleotide sequence: TGTGCCAGCAGCCAAGATGGACAGGGGATGGATACGCAGTATTTT.

The chain uses TRBV3-1 and TRBJ2-7; maybe TRBD1 (5 bases). V lost 4 bases and J lost 2, with 15 bases in between. The V gene's germline CDR1 is LGHDT and CDR2 YNNKEL (reference sequence). The CDR3 is 15 residues long. CDR3 sequence reads: CASSPTLRVTYEQYF. In DNA, the CDR3 is TGTGCCAGCAGCCCGACCCTCAGGGTGACCTACGAGCAGTACTTC.

For this clone: This may come from a read error, since a much larger clone is one base off. This chain joins TRBV18 and TRBJ2-5; TRBD2 matches 13 bases. Germline V gene sequence: CDR1 KGHSH, CDR2 LQKENI. CDR3 length equals 16 residues. The CDR3 region has the DNA TGTGCCAGCTCCCAGGGGACTAGCGGGGCACAAGAGAACCAGTACTTC. Translation: CASSQGTSGAQENQYF.

This clone was found many times. V is TRBV6-2 or TRBV6-3 and J is TRBJ1-5; D is perhaps TRBD1 (5 bases). The V and J ends lost 6 bases and 7 bases respectively, with 13 bases between them. This CDR3 region has 13 residues. CDR1 MNHEY and CDR2 SVGEGT come from the germline V gene. The CDR3 DNA reads TGTGCCAGCAGCCTAGGGGAGTGGCAGCCCCAGCATTTT. Translating gives CASSLGEWQPQHF.

This clone was seen at least ten times. The chain is built from TRBV5-6 and TRBJ1-4; no clear D. Per germline, CDR1 SGHDT and CDR2 YYEEEE. V was trimmed by 0 bases and J by 2 bases, leaving 5 bases between them. This CDR3 has 14 amino acids. The CDR3 reads CASSLGETNEKLFF. The CDR3 nucleotides are TGTGCCAGCAGCTTGGGAGAGACTAATGAAAAACTGTTTTTT. The whole variable domain, remainder taken from reference TRBV5-6 and TRBJ1-4, is DAGVTQSPTHLIKTRGQQVTLRCSPKSGHDTVSWYQQALGQGPQFIFQYYEEEERQRGNFPDRFSGHQFPNYSSELNVNALLLGDSALYLCASSLGETNEKLFFGSGTQLSVL.

A remark on this clone: The junction departs from the called germline gene at one end, perhaps through a read error. The rearrangement joins TRBV6-9 to TRBJ2-3, with no clear D. Looked up from germline, CDR1 is MNHGY and CDR2 is SVAAGI. CDR3 length equals 10 residues. CDR3 coding DNA: TGCGCCAGCATCACAGATACGCAGTATTTT. Protein product: CASITDTQYF.

Many counts were recorded for this clone. J is TRBJ2-3 and V is TRBV28, with 8 bases matching TRBD1. The V gene's germline CDR1 is MDHEN and CDR2 SYDVKM. CDR3 length: 14 residues. The V and J ends lost 6 bases and 6 bases, in that order; junction bases with no gene match: 8. The chain's CDR3 is CASSRGQATDTQYF. In DNA, the CDR3 is TGTGCCAGCAGCCGGGGACAGGCGACCGATACGCAGTATTTT. Full variable domain (outside the CDR3, taken from reference TRBV28 and TRBJ2-3): DVKVTQSSRYLVKRTGEKVFLECVQDMDHENMFWYRQDPGLGLRLIYFSYDVKMKEKGDIPEGYSVSREKKERFSLILESASTNQTSMYLCASSRGQATDTQYFGPGTRLTVL.

The V and J genes are TRBV3-1 and TRBJ2-2; D is ambiguous. This CDR3 is 13 amino acids long. Germline loops: CDR1 LGHDT, CDR2 YNNKEL (reference sequence). The V end lost 3 bases, the J end lost 2 bases, and 4 bases lay between the germline ends. CDR3 nucleotide sequence: TGTGCCAGCAGCCAGACTAACACCGGGGAGCTGTTTTTT. This translates into CASSQTNTGELFF. Together with reference TRBV3-1 and TRBJ2-2, the CDR3 gives the full variable domain: DTAVSQTPKYLVTQMGNDKSIKCEQNLGHDTMYWYKQDSKKFLKIMFSYNNKELIINETVPNRFSPKSPDKAHLNLHINSLELGDSAVYFCASSQTNTGELFFGEGSRLTVL.

This clone was counted ten times or more. This sequence joins TRBV20-1 and TRBJ1-4, with D maybe TRBD1 (5 bases). The germline V gene encodes CDR1 DFQATT and CDR2 SNEGSKA (reference sequence). V was trimmed by 4 bases and J by 0 bases, leaving 12 bases between them. This CDR3 comprises 15 residues. CDR3 nucleotides: TGCAGTGCTATTGGGACGGAAGCAACTAATGAAAAACTGTTTTTT. Protein sequence: CSAIGTEATNEKLFF.

This clone was detected many times. The V gene is TRBV6-1, the J gene TRBJ2-7; 9 nucleotides line up with TRBD1. With V trimmed by 8 bases and J by 3 bases, 11 bases remained unmatched. Germline V lookup: CDR1 MNHNS, CDR2 SASEGT. The CDR3 totals 15 residues. CDR3 region: CASENRGRENYEQYV. The CDR3 nucleotides are TGTGCCAGCGAGAACAGGGGGCGCGAAAACTACGAGCAGTACGTC.

In regard to this clone: Relative to the germline gene, one junction end is altered; a read error may explain this. This sequence joins TRBV27 and TRBJ1-2; D is uncertain. CDR3 length equals 13 residues. CDR1 is MNHEY, CDR2 SMNVEV, per germline (reference sequence). The CDR3, as DNA: TGTGCCAGCCGAACATGGGATCTCTATTGCTACACCTTC. It specifies CASRTWDLYCYTF.

In this sample, this clone turned up many times. The rearrangement links TRBV19 to TRBJ1-5, with 7 bases fitting TRBD1. The CDR3 contains 14 residues. Trimming took 4 bases from V and 2 from J; bases not matched to a gene: 2. Germline CDR1 and CDR2: LNHDA and SQIVND (reference sequence). In nucleotides, the CDR3 is TGTGCCAGTAGTACCACAGGGGGCAATCAGCCCCAGCATTTT. Translation gives CASSTTGGNQPQHF.